This TCR beta chain was recovered during a study of blood T cells in healthy people across ages. Sample-barcoded 5' priming and a J-beta primer mix drove a second PCR of 7 to 11 cycles. TCRdb fed the 5' RACE reads into MiXCR, producing one record per CDR3 protein. The profile shows hundreds of thousands of distinct CDR3 sequences, 29% of them singletons. General study points: Per million T cells, TCR beta diversity dropped roughly linearly as age increased.

All donors came from Russia, were Caucasian and healthy, and spanned ages roughly 6 to 95. The CDR3 extends over 15 amino acids. J gave up 4 bases and V 6 bases, and 12 bases lay outside the gene matches. Germline V gene data show CDR1 as DFQATT and CDR2 as SNEGSKA (reference sequence). This clonotype was detected only a few times. What it binds is unknown. This TCR derives from an elderly woman in good health. The V gene is TRBV20-1, the J gene TRBJ2-7; 10 nucleotides match TRBD1. The specimen was blood. The CDR3 region is CSAPDRDRGQYEQYF. CDR3 DNA: TGCAGTGCCCCGGACCGGGACAGGGGACAATACGAGCAGTACTTC.